The rows below give T cell receptor beta chains drawn from one sample of a study of OX40 agonist ivuxolimab in advanced cancers. The table came from immunoSEQ multiplex PCR; TCRdb's copy has only in-frame clones and leaves some out. Of 70,000 to 100,000 clones in the sample, 84% are singletons; the top ten hold around 1.1%. Source: CD4+ or CD8+ T cells sorted from blood, taken in a trial of the OX40 agonist ivuxolimab. The receptors were gathered from an adult with an advanced solid tumor such as melanoma, head and neck, liver or kidney cancer. CDR3s include the opening cysteine and the closing phenylalanine or tryptophan. Each record gives: V gene, clone size, CDR3 length, D gene, J gene, CDR3 protein, CDR3 DNA. D genes are given only for firm matches. Not all rows give a size; the values are once, few, many and, for expanded clones, a class.

V gene: TRBV10-1
clone size: -
CDR3 length: 17
D gene: -
J gene: TRBJ1-1
CDR3 protein: CASSESTGSWGNTEAFF
CDR3 DNA: TGCGCCAGCAGTGAGTCCACAGGGTCATGGGGGAACACTGAAGCTTTCTTT

V gene: TRBV29-1
clone size: -
CDR3 length: 13
D gene: TRBD2
J gene: TRBJ2-3
CDR3 protein: CSVLAASTDTQYF
CDR3 DNA: TGCAGCGTACTAGCGGCGAGCACAGATACGCAGTATTTT

V gene: TRBV5-5
clone size: -
CDR3 length: 19
D gene: TRBD1
J gene: TRBJ1-3
CDR3 protein: CASSWVGTGGLASGNTIYF
CDR3 DNA: TGTGCCAGCAGCTGGGTCGGGACAGGGGGCCTCGCGTCTGGAAACACCATATATTTT

V gene: TRBV18
clone size: -
CDR3 length: 11
D gene: -
J gene: TRBJ2-2
CDR3 protein: CASSSTGELFF
CDR3 DNA: TGTGCCAGCTCATCCACCGGGGAGCTGTTTTTT

V gene: TRBV19
clone size: -
CDR3 length: 20
D gene: TRBD1
J gene: TRBJ2-6
CDR3 protein: CASSATEGTGTYRGANVLTF
CDR3 DNA: TGTGCCAGTAGTGCCACCGAGGGGACAGGGACCTATCGAGGGGCCAACGTCCTGACTTTC

V gene: TRBV11-2
clone size: -
CDR3 length: 16
D gene: TRBD2
J gene: TRBJ2-3
CDR3 protein: CASSPGLAGGPDTQYF
CDR3 DNA: TGTGCCAGCAGCCCGGGACTAGCGGGGGGGCCAGATACGCAGTATTTT

V gene: TRBV10-3
clone size: -
CDR3 length: 12
D gene: -
J gene: TRBJ1-5
CDR3 protein: CAINDGDQPQHF
CDR3 DNA: TGTGCCATCAACGACGGGGATCAGCCCCAGCATTTT

V gene: TRBV28
clone size: -
CDR3 length: 14
D gene: TRBD1
J gene: TRBJ2-3
CDR3 protein: CASSSGQFTDTQYF
CDR3 DNA: TGTGCCAGCAGTTCGGGACAGTTCACAGATACGCAGTATTTT

V gene: TRBV18
clone size: once
CDR3 length: 15
D gene: -
J gene: TRBJ1-1
CDR3 protein: CASSPEVLGKGEAFF
CDR3 DNA: TGTGCCAGCTCACCCGAGGTGTTGGGGAAGGGTGAAGCTTTCTTT

V gene: TRBV19
clone size: -
CDR3 length: 18
D gene: TRBD1
J gene: TRBJ2-3
CDR3 protein: CASSISRPTDRSWDTQYF
CDR3 DNA: TGTGCCAGTAGTATATCCCGACCGACGGACAGGTCGTGGGATACGCAGTATTTT

V gene: TRBV2
clone size: -
CDR3 length: 14
D gene: -
J gene: TRBJ1-5
CDR3 protein: CASRPTGIEQPQHF
CDR3 DNA: TGTGCCAGCAGGCCAACAGGGATAGAGCAGCCCCAGCATTTT